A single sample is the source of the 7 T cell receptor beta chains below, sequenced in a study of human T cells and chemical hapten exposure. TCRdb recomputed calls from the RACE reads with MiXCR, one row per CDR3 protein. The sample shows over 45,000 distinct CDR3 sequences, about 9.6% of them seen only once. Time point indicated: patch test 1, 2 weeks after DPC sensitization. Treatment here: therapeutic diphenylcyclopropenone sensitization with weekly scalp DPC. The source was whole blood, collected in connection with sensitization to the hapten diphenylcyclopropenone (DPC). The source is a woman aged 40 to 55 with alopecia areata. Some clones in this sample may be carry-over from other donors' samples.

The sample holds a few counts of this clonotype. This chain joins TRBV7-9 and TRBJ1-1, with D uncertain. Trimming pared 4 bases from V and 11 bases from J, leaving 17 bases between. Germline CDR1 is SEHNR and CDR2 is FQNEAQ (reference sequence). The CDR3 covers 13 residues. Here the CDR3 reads CASSSITSRLAFF. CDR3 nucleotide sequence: TGTGCCAGCAGCTCCATAACGTCCCGACTGGCTTTCTTT.

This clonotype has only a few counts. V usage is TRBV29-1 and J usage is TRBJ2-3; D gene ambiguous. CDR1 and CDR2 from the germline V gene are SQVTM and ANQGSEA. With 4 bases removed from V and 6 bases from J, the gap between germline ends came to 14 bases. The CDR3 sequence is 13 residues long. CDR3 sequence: CSVGVGIEDTQYF. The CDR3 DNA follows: TGCAGCGTTGGGGTAGGGATAGAGGATACGCAGTATTTT.

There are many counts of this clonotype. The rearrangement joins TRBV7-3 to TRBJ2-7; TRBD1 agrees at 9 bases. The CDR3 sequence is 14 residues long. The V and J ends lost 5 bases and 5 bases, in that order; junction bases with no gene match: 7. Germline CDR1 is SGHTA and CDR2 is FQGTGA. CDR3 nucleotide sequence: TGTGCCAGCAGCCCTGAAACAGGGGGCCACGAGCAGTACTTC. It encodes CASSPETGGHEQYF.

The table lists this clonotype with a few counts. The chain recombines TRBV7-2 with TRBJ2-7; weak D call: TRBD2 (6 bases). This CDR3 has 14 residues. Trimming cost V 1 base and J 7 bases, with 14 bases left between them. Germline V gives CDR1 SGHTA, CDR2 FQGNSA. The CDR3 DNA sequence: TGTGCCAGCAGCTTAGGGGGCGGGGCGATAGAGCAGTACTTC. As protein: CASSLGGGAIEQYF.

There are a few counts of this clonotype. The CDR3 coding sequence is TGCGCCAGCAGCCAAGGACAGGGGATCAATCAGCCCCAGCATTTT. It specifies CASSQGQGINQPQHF. The rearrangement uses TRBV4-1 and TRBJ1-5; 8 nucleotides align to TRBD1. With V trimmed by 1 base and J by 3 bases, 2 bases remained unmatched. This CDR3 is 15 amino acids long. Germline CDR1 reads MGHRA; CDR2 reads YSYEKL.

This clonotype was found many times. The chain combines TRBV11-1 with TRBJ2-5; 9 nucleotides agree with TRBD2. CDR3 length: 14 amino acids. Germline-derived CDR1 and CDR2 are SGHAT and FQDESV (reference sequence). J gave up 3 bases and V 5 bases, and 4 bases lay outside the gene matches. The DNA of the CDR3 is TGTGCCAGCAGCCTACGACTAGCGGAAGAGACCCAGTACTTC. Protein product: CASSLRLAEETQYF.

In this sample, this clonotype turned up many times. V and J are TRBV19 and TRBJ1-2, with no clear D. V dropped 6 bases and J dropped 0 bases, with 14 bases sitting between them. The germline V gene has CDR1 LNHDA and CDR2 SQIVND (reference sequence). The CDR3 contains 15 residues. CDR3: CASSPAAVSNYGYTF. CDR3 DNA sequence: TGTGCCAGTAGCCCCGCGGCAGTTTCTAACTATGGCTACACCTTC.